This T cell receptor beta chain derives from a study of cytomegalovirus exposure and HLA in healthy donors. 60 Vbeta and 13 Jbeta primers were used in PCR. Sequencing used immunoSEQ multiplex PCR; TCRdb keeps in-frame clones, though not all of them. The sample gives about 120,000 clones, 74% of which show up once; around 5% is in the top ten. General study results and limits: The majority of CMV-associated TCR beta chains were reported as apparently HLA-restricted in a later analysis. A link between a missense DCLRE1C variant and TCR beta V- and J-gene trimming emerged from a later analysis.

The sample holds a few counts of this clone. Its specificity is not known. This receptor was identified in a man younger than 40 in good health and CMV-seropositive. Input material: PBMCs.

Here the CDR3 reads CASSLLGTGGITGELFF. CDR3 bases: TGTGCCAGCAGCTTACTCGGGACAGGGGGCATCACCGGGGAGCTGTTTTTT. The chain combines TRBV7-2 with TRBJ2-2; TRBD1 agrees at 12 bases. V lost 2 bases and J lost 4; bases outside the gene matches: 5. Looked up from germline, CDR1 is SGHTA and CDR2 is FQGNSA. The CDR3 runs to 17 residues.